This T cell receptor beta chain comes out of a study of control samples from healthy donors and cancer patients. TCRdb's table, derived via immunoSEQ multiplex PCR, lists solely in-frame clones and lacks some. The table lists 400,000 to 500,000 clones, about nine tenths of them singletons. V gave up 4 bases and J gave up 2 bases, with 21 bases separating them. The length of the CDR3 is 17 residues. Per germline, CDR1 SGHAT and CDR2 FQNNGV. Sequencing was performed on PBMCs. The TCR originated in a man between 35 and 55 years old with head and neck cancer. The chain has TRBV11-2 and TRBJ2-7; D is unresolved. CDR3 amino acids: CASSSSIGGLVTYEQYF. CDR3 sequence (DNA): TGTGCCAGCAGCTCCTCCATCGGTGGGCTCGTTACCTACGAGCAGTACTTC.